The sequence of this TCR beta chain was determined in a study of identical twins. TCRdb ran MiXCR on the 5' RACE reads and lists one entry per CDR3 protein. The sample shows around 490,000 distinct CDR3 sequences, roughly 15% of them seen only once. The CDR3 consists of 16 residues. The sample also formed part of further work on yellow fever vaccine responses in identical twins.

This TCR came from a woman aged 18 to 35 in good health. The chain has TRBV21-1 and TRBJ2-1. TRBV21-1 is shown as a pseudogene. What was sequenced was CD4+ T cells sorted from blood. The CDR3 DNA sequence: TGTGCCAGCAGCGAATACCTTTTCTGCATGTACAATGAGCAGTTCTTC. Protein: CASSEYLFCMYNEQFF.